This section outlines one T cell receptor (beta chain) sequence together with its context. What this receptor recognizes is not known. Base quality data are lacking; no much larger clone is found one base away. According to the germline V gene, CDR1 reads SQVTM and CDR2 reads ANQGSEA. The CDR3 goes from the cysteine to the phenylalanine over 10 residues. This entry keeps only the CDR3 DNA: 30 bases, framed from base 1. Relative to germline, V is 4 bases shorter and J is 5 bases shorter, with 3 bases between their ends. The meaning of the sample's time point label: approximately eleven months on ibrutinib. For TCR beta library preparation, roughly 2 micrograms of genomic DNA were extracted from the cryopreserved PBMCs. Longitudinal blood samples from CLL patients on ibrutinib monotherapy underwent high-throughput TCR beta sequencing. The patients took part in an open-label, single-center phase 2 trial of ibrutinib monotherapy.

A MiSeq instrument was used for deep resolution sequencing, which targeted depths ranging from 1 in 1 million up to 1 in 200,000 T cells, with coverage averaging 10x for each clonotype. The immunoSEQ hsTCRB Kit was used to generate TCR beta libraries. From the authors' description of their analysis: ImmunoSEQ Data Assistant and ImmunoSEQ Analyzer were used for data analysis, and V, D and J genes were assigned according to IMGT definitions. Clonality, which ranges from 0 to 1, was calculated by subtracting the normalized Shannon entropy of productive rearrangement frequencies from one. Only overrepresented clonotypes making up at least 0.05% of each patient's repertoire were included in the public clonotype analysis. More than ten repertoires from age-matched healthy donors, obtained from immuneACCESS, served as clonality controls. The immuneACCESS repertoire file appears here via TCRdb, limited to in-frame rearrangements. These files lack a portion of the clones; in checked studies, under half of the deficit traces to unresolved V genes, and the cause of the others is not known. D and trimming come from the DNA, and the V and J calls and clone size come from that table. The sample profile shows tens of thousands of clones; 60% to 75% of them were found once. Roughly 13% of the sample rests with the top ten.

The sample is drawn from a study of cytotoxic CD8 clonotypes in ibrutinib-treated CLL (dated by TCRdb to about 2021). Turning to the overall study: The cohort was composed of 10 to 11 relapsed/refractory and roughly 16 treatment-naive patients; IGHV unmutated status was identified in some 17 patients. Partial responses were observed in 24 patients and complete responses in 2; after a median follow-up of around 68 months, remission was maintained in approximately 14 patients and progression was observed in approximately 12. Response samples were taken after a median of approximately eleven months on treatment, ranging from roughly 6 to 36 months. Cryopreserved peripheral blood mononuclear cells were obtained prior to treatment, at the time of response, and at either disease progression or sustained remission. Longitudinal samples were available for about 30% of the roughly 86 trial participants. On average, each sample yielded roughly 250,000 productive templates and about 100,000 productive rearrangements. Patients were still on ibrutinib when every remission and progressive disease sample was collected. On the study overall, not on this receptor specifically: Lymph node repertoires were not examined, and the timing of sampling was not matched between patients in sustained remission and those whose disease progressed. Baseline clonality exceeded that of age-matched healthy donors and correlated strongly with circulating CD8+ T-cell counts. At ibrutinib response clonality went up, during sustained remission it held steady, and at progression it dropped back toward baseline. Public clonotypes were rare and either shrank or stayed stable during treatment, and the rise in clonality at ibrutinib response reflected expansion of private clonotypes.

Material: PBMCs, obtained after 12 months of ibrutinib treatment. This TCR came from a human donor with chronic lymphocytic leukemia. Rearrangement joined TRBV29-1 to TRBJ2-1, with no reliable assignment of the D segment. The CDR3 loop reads CSVGDNEQFF. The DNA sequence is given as TGCAGCGTTGGGGACAATGAGCAGTTCTTC.